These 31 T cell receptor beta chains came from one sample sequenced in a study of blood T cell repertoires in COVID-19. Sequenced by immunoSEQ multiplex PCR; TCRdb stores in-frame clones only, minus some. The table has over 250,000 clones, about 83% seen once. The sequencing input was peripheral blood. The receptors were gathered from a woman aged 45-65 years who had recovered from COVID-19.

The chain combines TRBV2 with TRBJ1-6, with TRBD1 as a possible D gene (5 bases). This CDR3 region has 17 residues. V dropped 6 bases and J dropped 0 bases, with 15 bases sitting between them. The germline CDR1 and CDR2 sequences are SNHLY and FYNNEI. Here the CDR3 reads CASRIDSLSSYNSPLHF. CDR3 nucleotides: TGTGCCAGCAGAATTGACAGCTTGAGCTCCTATAATTCACCCCTCCACTTT. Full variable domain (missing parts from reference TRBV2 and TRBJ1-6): EPEVTQTPSHQVTQMGQEVILRCVPISNHLYFYWYRQILGQKVEFLVSFYNNEISEKSEIFDDQFSVERPDGSNFTLKIRSTKLEDSAMYFCASRIDSLSSYNSPLHFGNGTRLTVT.

The CDR3, as DNA: TGTGCCAGCGCCGGGGGGGGCGAGCAGTACTTC. It codes for CASAGGGEQYF. This sequence joins TRBV18 and TRBJ2-7; 8 positions match TRBD2. The germline V gene has CDR1 KGHSH and CDR2 LQKENI. With V trimmed by 8 bases and J by 6 bases, 3 bases remained unmatched. The length of the CDR3 is 11 residues.

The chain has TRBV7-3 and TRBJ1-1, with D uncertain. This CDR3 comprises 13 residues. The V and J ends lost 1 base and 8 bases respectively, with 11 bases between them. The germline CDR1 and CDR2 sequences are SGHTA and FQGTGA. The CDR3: CASSLRTRGEAFF. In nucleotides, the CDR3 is TGTGCCAGCAGCTTAAGGACCCGGGGAGAAGCTTTCTTT.

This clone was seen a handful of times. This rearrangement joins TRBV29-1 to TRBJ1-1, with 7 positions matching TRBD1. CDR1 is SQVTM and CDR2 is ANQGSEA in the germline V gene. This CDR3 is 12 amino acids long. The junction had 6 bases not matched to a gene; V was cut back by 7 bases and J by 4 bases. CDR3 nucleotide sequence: TGCAGCGCAGGGGGAGAGGGCACTGAAGCTTTCTTT. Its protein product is CSAGGEGTEAFF.

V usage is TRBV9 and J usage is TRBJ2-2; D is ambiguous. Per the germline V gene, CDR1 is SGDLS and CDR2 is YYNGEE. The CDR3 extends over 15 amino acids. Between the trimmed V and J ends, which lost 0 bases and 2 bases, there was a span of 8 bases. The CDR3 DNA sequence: TGTGCCAGCAGCGTAGGCGTAATTAACACCGGGGAGCTGTTTTTT. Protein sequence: CASSVGVINTGELFF.

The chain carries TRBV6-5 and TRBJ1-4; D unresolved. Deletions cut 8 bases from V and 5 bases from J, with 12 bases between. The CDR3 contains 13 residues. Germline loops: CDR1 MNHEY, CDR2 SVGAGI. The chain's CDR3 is CASLDGLNEKLFF. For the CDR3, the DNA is TGTGCCAGCCTCGACGGACTAAATGAAAAACTGTTTTTT.

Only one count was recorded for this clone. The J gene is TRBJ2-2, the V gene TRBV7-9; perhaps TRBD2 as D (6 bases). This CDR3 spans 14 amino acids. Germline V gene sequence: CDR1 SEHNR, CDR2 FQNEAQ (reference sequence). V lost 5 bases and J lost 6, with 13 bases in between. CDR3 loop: CASSGPGLSGELFF. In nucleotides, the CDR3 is TGTGCCAGCAGCGGACCAGGACTATCCGGGGAGCTGTTTTTT.

CDR3 nucleotide sequence: TGTGCCAGCAGTTGGGGAGGGGTCCAAGAGACCCAGTACTTC. Translated, it gives CASSWGGVQETQYF. The chain couples TRBV27 to TRBJ2-5; TRBD2 matches 7 bases. V shed 4 bases and J 1 base; nucleotides not matched to a gene: 3. The CDR3 consists of 14 residues. Looked up from germline, CDR1 is MNHEY and CDR2 is SMNVEV (reference sequence).

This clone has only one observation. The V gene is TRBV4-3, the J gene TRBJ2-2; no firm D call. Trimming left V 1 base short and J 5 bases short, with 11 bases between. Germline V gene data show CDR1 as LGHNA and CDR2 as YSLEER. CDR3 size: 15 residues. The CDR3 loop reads CASSQVLLSTGELFF. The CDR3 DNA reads TGCGCCAGCAGCCAAGTACTTTTGAGTACCGGGGAGCTGTTTTTT.

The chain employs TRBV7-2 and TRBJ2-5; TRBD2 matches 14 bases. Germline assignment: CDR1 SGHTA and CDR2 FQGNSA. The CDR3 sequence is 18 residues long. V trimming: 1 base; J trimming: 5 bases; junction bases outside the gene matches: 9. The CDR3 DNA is TGTGCCAGCAGCTTAGGGAGACTAGCGGGGGGGTATAGGGAGACCCAGTACTTC. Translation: CASSLGRLAGGYRETQYF.

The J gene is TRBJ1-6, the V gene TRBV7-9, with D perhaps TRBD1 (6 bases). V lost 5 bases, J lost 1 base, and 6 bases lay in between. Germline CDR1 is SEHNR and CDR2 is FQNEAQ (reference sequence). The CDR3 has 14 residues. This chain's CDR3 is CASSQGSYNSPLHF. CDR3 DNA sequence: TGTGCCAGCAGCCAGGGGTCCTATAATTCACCCCTCCACTTT.

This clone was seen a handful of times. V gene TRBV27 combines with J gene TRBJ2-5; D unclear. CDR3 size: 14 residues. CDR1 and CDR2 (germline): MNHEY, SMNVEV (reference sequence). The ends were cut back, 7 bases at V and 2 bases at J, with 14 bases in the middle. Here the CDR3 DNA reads TGTGCCAGCACCCCATGGGCAGGACAAGAGACCCAGTACTTC. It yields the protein CASTPWAGQETQYF.

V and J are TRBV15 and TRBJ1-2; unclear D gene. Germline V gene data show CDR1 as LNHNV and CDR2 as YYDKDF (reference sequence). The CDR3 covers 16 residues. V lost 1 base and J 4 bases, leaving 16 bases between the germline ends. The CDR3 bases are TGTGCCACCAGCAGAGGAGGGCGTACGCGTGGCTATGGCTACACCTTC. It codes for CATSRGGRTRGYGYTF.

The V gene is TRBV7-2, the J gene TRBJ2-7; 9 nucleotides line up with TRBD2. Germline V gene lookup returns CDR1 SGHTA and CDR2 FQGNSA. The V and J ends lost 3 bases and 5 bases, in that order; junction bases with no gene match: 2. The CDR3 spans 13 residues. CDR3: CASSFLAGDEQYF. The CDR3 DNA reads TGTGCCAGCAGCTTTTTAGCGGGAGACGAGCAGTACTTC.

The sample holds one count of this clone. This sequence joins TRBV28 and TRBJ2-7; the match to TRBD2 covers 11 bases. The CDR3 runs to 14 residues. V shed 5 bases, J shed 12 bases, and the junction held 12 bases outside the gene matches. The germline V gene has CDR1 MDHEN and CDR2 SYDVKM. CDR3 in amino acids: CASSPLAGVEGSYF. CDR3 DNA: TGTGCCAGCAGTCCACTAGCGGGAGTTGAGGGCTCGTACTTC.

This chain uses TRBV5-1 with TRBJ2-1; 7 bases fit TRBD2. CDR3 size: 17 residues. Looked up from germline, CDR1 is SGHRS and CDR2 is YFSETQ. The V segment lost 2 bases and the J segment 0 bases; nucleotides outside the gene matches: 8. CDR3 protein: CASSFPERGGSYNEQFF. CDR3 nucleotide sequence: TGCGCCAGCAGCTTCCCGGAGCGGGGTGGCTCCTACAATGAGCAGTTCTTC. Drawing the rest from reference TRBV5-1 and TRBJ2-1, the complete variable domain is KAGVTQTPRYLIKTRGQQVTLSCSPISGHRSVSWYQQTPGQGLQFLFEYFSETQRNKGNFPGRFSGRQFSNSRSEMNVSTLELGDSALYLCASSFPERGGSYNEQFFGPGTRLTVL.

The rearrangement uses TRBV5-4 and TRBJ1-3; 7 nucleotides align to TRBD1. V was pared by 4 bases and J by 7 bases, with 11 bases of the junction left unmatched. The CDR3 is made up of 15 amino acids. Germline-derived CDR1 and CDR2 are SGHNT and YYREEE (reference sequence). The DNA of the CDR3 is TGTGCCAGCAGCAAAGCCGGGACAGCTTCGAACACCATATATTTT. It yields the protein CASSKAGTASNTIYF.

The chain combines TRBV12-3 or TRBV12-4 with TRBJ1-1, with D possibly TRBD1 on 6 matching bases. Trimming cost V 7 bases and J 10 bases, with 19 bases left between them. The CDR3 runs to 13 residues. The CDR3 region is CASTQVIQGLAFF. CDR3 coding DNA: TGTGCCAGCACCCAAGTTATTCAGGGGCTAGCTTTCTTT.

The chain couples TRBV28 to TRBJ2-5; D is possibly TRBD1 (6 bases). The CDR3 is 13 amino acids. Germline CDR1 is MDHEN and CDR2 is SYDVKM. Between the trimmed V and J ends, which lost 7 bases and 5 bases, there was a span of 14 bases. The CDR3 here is CASNPGVEETQYF. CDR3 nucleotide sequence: TGTGCCAGCAATCCAGGGGTGGAGGAGACCCAGTACTTC. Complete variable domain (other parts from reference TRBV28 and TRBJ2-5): DVKVTQSSRYLVKRTGEKVFLECVQDMDHENMFWYRQDPGLGLRLIYFSYDVKMKEKGDIPEGYSVSREKKERFSLILESASTNQTSMYLCASNPGVEETQYFGPGTRLLVL.

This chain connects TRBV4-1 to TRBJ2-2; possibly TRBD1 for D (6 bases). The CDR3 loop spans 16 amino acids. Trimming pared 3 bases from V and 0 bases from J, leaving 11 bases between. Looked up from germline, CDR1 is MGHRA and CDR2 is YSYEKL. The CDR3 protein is CASSHATGPNTGELFF. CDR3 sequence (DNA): TGCGCCAGCAGCCATGCAACAGGGCCGAACACCGGGGAGCTGTTTTTT.

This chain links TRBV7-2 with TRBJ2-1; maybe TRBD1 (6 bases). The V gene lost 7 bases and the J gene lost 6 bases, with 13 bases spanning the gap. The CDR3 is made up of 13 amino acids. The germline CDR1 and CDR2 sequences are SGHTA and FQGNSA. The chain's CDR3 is CASTTQGFNEQFF. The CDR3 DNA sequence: TGTGCCAGCACCACACAGGGTTTCAATGAGCAGTTCTTC.

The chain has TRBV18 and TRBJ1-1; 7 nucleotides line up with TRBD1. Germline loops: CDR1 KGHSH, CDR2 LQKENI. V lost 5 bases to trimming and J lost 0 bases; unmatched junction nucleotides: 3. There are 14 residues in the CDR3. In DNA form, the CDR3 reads TGTGCCAGCTCAAAGGGACAGCTGAACACTGAAGCTTTCTTT. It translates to CASSKGQLNTEAFF. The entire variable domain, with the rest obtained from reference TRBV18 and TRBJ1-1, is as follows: NAGVMQNPRHLVRRRGQEARLRCSPMKGHSHVYWYRQLPEEGLKFMVYLQKENIIDESGMPKERFSAEFPKEGPSILRIQQVVRGDSAAYFCASSKGQLNTEAFFGQGTRLTVV.

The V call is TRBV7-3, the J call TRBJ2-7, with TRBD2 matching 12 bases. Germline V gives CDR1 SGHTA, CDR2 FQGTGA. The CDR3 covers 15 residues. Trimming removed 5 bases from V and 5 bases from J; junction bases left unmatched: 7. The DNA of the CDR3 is TGTGCCAGCAGCCCGACTAGCGGGAGTACCGACGAGCAGTACTTC. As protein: CASSPTSGSTDEQYF.

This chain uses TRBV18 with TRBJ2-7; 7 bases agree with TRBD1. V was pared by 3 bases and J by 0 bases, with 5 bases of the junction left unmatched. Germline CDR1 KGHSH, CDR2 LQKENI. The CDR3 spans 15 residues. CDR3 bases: TGTGCCAGCTCACCCGACAGGGCTAGCTCCTACGAGCAGTACTTC. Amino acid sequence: CASSPDRASSYEQYF.

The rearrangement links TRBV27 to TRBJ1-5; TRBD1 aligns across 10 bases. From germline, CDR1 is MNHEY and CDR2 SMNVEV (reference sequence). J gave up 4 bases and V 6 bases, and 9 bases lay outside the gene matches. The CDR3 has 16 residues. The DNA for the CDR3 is TGTGCCAGCAGGGATAAGACAGGGGGCTGGAATCAGCCCCAGCATTTT. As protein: CASRDKTGGWNQPQHF.

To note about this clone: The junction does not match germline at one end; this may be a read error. Here the CDR3 reads CASSSGQPPIVLF. The DNA for the CDR3 is TGTGCCAGCAGCTCGGGACAGCCCCCCATAGTGCTCTTT. The chain couples TRBV7-2 to TRBJ1-1; 7 positions match TRBD1. The V gene's germline CDR1 is SGHTA and CDR2 FQGNSA. The CDR3 length is 13 residues. The whole variable domain, remainder taken from reference TRBV7-2 and TRBJ1-1, is GAGVSQSPSNKVTEKGKDVELRCDPISGHTALYWYRQSLGQGLEFLIYFQGNSAPDKSGLPSDRFSAERTGGSVSTLTIQRTQQEDSAVYLCASSSGQPPIVLFGQGTRLTVV.

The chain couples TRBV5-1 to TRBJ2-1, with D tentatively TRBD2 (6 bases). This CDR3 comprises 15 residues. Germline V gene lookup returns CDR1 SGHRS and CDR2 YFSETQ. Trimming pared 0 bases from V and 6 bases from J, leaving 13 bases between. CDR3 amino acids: CASSLVGSGANEQFF. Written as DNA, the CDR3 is TGCGCCAGCAGCTTGGTTGGTAGCGGAGCCAATGAGCAGTTCTTC.

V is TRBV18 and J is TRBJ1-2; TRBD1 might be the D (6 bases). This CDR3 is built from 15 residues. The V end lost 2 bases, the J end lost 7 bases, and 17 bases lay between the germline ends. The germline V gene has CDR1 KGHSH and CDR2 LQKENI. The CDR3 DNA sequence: TGTGCCAGCTCACCAAGTCCAGGGACAACGGGTGGCTACACCTTC. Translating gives CASSPSPGTTGGYTF.

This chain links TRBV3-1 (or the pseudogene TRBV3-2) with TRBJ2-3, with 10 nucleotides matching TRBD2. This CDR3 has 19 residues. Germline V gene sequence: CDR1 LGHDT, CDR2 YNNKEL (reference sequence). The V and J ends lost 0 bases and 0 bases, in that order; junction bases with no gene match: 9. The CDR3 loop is CASSQDVLTSGPSTDTQYF. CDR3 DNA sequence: TGTGCCAGCAGCCAAGACGTATTGACTAGCGGGCCTAGCACAGATACGCAGTATTTT.

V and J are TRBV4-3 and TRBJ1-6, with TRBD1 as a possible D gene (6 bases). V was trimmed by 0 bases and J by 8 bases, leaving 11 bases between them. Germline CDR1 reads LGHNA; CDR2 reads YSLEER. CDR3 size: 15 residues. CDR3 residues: CASSQDGRGDSPLHF. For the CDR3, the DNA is TGCGCCAGCAGCCAAGATGGCAGGGGTGATTCACCCCTCCACTTT.

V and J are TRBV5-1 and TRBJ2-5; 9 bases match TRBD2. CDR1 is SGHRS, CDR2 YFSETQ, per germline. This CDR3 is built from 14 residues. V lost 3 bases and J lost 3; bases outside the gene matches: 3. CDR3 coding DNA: TGCGCCAGCAGCTCGGGACTAGCCGAAGAGACCCAGTACTTC. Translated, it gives CASSSGLAEETQYF.